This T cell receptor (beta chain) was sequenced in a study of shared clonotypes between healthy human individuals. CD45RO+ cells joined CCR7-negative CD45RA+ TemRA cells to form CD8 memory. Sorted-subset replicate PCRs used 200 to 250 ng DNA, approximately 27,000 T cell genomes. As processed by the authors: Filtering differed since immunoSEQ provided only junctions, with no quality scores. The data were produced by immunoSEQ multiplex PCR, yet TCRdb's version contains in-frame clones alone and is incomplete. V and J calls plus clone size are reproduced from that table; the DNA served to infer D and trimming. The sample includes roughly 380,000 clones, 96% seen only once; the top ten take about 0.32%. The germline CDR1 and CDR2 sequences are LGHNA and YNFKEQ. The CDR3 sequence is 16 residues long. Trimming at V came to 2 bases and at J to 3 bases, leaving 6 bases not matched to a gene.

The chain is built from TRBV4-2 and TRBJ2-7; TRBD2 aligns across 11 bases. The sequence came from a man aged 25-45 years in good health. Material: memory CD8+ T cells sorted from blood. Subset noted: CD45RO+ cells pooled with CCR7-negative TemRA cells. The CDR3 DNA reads TGTGCCAGCAGCCAACAAGGGACTAGCGGCCTCTACGAGCAGTACTTC. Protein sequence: CASSQQGTSGLYEQYF.